This entry is about one T cell receptor beta chain. Germline CDR1 reads SGDLS; CDR2 reads YYNGEE. The CDR3 is 13 residues long. The V gene lost 4 bases and the J gene lost 5 bases, with 12 bases spanning the gap. Researchers ran the PCR with 60 Vbeta and 13 Jbeta primers. Clones were read by immunoSEQ multiplex PCR, and TCRdb kept only the in-frame ones, dropping some. The data contain some 100,000 clones, 79% of them singletons. This specimen belongs to a study of cytomegalovirus exposure and HLA in healthy donors. Study-level background: Early released data comprised 80 million to 100 million unique TCRs from HLA-typed donors.

Sequencing was done on a sample of PBMCs. The TCR originated in a male donor in good health and CMV-seropositive. This chain joins TRBV9 and TRBJ2-5; D is possibly TRBD1 (5 bases). The DNA for the CDR3 is TGTGCCAGCAGCATCACAGGTGCCGAGACCCAGTACTTC. Translation gives CASSITGAETQYF.